Below, one T cell receptor (beta chain) is given with its context. This entry comes from a study of cytomegalovirus exposure and HLA in healthy donors. With 60 Vbeta and 13 Jbeta primers, the PCR was carried out. Sequenced by immunoSEQ multiplex PCR; TCRdb stores in-frame clones only, minus some. This sample contains around 77,000 clones. The CDR3 is 17 residues long. Germline CDR1 MNHEY, CDR2 SMNVEV (reference sequence). V trimming: 7 bases; J trimming: 3 bases; junction bases outside the gene matches: 15. Sequencing was carried out using PBMCs. The chain joins TRBV27 to TRBJ2-1, with 7 bases lining up with TRBD2. The clonotype comes from a man in his forties or fifties in good health and CMV-seropositive. CDR3 sequence reads: CASMSDSGRASYNEQFF. Here the CDR3 DNA reads TGTGCCAGCATGTCCGATTCTGGGAGGGCTAGCTACAATGAGCAGTTCTTC.